This T cell receptor (beta chain) emerged from a study of blood T cells in healthy people across ages. A second PCR, run for about 6 to 11 cycles, used a sample-barcoded 5' primer plus a J-beta primer mix. One entry per CDR3 protein, called by TCRdb with MiXCR from the 5' RACE reads. The data show about 650,000 distinct CDR3 sequences, under 65% seen once. Per germline, CDR1 SEHNR and CDR2 FQNEAQ (reference sequence). The CDR3 consists of 16 residues. Trimming took off 4 bases at V and 14 bases at J, with 28 bases between the two ends. Input material: blood. This chain joins TRBV7-9 and TRBJ2-3; D gene ambiguous. The origin of this receptor is a woman older than 75 in good health. CDR3 in amino acids: CASSSFQGPTVGYAYF. In DNA form, the CDR3 reads TGTGCCAGCAGCTCTTTCCAAGGACCGACGGTGGGATACGCGTATTTT.